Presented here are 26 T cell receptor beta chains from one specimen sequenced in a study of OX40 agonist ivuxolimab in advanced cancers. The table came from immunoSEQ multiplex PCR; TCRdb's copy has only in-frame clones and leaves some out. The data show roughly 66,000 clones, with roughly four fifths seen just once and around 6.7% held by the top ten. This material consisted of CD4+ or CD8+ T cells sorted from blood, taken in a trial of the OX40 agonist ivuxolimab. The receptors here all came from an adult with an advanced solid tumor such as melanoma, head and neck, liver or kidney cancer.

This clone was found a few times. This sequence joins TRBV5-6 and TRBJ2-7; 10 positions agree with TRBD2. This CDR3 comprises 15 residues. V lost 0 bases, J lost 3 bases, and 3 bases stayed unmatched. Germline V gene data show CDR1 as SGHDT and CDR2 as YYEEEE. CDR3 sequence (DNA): TGTGCCAGCAGCTTGGGACTAGCGGGCGTCTACGAGCAGTACTTC. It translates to CASSLGLAGVYEQYF.

The CDR3 DNA reads as TGTGCCATCAGTATGGACCCTGCGAAGCCAGATACGCAGTATTTT. Translating it yields CAISMDPAKPDTQYF. V and J are TRBV10-3 and TRBJ2-3; no firm D call. Trimming removed 5 bases at V and 4 bases at J, with 16 bases between. In germline, CDR1 is ENHRY, CDR2 SYGVKD. The length of the CDR3 is 15 residues.

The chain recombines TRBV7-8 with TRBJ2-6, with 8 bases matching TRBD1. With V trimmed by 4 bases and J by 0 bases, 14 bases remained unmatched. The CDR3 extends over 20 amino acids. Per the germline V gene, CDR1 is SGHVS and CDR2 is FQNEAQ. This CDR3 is CASSSDQGAILGSGANVLTF. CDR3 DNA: TGTGCCAGCAGCTCCGACCAGGGGGCAATCCTTGGCTCTGGGGCCAACGTCCTGACTTTC.

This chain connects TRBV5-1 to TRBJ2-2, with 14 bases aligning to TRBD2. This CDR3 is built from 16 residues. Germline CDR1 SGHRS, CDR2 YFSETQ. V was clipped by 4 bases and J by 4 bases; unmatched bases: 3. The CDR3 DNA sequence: TGCGCCAGCAGCGGAGGACTAGCGGGGGGCACCGGGGAGCTGTTTTTT. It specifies CASSGGLAGGTGELFF.

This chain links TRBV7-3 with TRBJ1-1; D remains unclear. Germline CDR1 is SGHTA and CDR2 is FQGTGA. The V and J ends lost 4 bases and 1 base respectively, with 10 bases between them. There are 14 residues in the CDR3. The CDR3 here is CASSSSRGNTEAFF. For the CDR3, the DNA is TGTGCCAGCAGCTCCTCAAGAGGGAACACTGAAGCTTTCTTT.

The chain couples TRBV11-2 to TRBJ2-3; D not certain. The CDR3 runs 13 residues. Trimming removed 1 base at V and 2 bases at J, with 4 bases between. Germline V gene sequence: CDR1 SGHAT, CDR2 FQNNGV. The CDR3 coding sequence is TGTGCCAGCAGCTTAGCCTACACAGATACGCAGTATTTT. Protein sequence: CASSLAYTDTQYF.

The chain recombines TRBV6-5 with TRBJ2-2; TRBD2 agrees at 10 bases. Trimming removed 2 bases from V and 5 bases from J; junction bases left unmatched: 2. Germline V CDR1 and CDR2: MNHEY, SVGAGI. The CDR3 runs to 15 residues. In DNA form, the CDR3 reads TGTGCCAGCAGTTACCAAGCGGGGGGGACCGGGGAGCTGTTTTTT. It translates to CASSYQAGGTGELFF.

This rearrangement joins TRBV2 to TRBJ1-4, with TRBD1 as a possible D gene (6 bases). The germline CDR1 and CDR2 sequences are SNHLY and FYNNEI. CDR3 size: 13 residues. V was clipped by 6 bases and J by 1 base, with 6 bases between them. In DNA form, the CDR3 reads TGTGCCAGCAGGACAGGAACTAATGAAAAACTGTTTTTT. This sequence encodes CASRTGTNEKLFF.

CDR3 DNA sequence: TGTGCCATCAGCCCCGGGGAGGAAGCTGAAGCTTTCTTT. Its protein is CAISPGEEAEAFF. This chain uses TRBV10-3 with TRBJ1-1, with D unresolved. CDR1 and CDR2 (germline): ENHRY, SYGVKD. V was pared by 6 bases and J by 6 bases, with 14 bases between. The CDR3 is made up of 13 amino acids.

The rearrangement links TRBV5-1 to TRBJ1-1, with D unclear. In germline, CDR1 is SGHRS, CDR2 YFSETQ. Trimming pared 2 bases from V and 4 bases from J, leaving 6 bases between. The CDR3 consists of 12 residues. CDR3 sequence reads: CASSFGSTEAFF. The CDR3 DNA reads TGCGCCAGCAGCTTCGGGAGCACTGAAGCTTTCTTT.

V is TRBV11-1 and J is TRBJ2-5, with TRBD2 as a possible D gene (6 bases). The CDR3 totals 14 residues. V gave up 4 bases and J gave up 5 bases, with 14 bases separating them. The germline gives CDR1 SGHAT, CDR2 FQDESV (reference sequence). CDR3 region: CASSSTRTIETQYF. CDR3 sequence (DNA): TGTGCCAGCAGCTCGACTAGGACTATCGAGACCCAGTACTTC.

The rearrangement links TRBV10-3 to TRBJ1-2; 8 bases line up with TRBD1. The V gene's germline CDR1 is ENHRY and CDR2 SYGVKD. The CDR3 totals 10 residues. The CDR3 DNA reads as TGTCCCAGGGGGCGGGGAGGCTACACCTTC. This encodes CPRGRGGYTF.

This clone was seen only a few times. DNA of the CDR3: TGTGCCAGCAGCAAAGCCCTACGCGAGGGTGGGCAGACCCAGTACTTC. Translation: CASSKALREGGQTQYF. The V call is TRBV21-1, the J call TRBJ2-5; the table's D gene call, TRBD2, was not cross checked with the DNA. TRBV21-1 is listed as a pseudogene. This CDR3 spans 16 amino acids.

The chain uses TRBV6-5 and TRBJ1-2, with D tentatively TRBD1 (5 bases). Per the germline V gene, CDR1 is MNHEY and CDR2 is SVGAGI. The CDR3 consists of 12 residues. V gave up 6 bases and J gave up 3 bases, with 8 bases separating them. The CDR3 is CASRQGDYGYTF. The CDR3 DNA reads TGTGCCAGCAGACAAGGGGACTATGGCTACACCTTC.

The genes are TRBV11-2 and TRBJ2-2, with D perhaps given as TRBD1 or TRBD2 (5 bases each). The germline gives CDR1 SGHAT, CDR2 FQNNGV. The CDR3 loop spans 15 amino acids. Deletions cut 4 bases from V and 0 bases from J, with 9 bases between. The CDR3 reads CASSSGTANTGELFF. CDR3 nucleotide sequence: TGTGCCAGCAGCTCCGGGACGGCGAACACCGGGGAGCTGTTTTTT. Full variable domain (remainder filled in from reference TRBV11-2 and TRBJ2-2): EAGVAQSPRYKIIEKRQSVAFWCNPISGHATLYWYQQILGQGPKLLIQFQNNGVVDDSQLPKDRFSAERLKGVDSTLKIQPAKLEDSAVYLCASSSGTANTGELFFGEGSRLTVL.

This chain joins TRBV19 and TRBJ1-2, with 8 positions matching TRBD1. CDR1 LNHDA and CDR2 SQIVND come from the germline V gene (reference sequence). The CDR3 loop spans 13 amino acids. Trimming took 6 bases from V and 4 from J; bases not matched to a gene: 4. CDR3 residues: CASSPDRVYGYTF. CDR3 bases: TGTGCCAGTAGCCCGGACAGGGTCTATGGCTACACCTTC.

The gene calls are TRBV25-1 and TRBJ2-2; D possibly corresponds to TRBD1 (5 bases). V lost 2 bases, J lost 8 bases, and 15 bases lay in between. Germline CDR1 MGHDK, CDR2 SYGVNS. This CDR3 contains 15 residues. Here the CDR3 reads CASSEKGFRVGELFF. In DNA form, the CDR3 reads TGTGCCAGCAGTGAAAAGGGGTTTAGGGTTGGGGAGCTGTTTTTT.

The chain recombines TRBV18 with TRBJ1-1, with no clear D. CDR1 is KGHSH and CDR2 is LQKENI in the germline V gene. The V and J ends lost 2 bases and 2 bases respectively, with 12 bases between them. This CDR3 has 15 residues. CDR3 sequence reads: CASSPYRAENTEAFF. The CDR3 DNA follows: TGTGCCAGCTCACCATACCGGGCAGAAAACACTGAAGCTTTCTTT.

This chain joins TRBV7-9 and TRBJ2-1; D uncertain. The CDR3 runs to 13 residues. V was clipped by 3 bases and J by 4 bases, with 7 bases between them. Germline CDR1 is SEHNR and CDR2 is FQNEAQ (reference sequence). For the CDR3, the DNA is TGTGCCAGCAGCTTTACAGATTACAATGAGCAGTTCTTC. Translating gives CASSFTDYNEQFF.

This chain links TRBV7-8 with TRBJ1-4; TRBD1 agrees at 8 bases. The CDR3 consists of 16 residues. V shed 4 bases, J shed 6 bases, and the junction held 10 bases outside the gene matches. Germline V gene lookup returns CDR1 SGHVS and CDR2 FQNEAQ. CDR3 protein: CASSSGLDRDYEKLFF. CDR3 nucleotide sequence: TGTGCCAGCAGCTCCGGACTGGACAGGGATTATGAAAAACTGTTTTTT. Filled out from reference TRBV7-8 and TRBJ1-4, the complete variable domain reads GAGVSQSPRYKVAKRGQDVALRCDPISGHVSLFWYQQALGQGPEFLTYFQNEAQLDKSGLPSDRFFAERPEGSVSTLKIQRTQQEDSAVYLCASSSGLDRDYEKLFFGSGTQLSVL.

Here the CDR3 DNA reads TGTGCCAGCAACCTAGGGTCGGAAACCGGGGAGCTGTTTTTT. It yields the protein CASNLGSETGELFF. The V gene is TRBV9, the J gene TRBJ2-2; D is undetermined. Germline values: CDR1 SGDLS, CDR2 YYNGEE. V was cut by 6 bases and J by 5 bases, with 14 bases left in between. The length of the CDR3 is 14 residues.

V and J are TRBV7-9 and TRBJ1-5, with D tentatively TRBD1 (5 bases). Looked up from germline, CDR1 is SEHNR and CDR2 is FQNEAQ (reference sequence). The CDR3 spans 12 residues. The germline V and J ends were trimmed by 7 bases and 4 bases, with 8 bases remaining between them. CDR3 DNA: TGTGCCAGCAACCGGGGGAATCAGCCCCAGCATTTT. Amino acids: CASNRGNQPQHF.

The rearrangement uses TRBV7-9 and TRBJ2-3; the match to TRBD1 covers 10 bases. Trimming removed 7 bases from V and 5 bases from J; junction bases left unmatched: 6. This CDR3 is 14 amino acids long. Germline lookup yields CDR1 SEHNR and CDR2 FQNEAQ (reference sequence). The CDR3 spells CASTDRGPGDTQYF. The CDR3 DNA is TGTGCCAGCACCGACAGGGGGCCTGGAGATACGCAGTATTTT. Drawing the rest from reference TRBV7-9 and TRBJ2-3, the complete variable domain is DTGVSQNPRHKITKRGQNVTFRCDPISEHNRLYWYRQTLGQGPEFLTYFQNEAQLEKSRLLSDRFSAERPKGSFSTLEIQRTEQGDSAMYLCASTDRGPGDTQYFGPGTRLTVL.

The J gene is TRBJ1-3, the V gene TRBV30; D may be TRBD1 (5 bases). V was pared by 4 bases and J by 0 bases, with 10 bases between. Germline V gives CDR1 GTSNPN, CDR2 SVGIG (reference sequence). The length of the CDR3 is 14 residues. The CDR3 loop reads CAWNEGHSGNTIYF. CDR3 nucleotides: TGTGCCTGGAACGAGGGGCACTCTGGAAACACCATATATTTT.

In nucleotides, the CDR3 is TGCGCCAGCAGCTTGGATTCGGTCGAAGCTTTCTTT. This translates into CASSLDSVEAFF. This chain connects TRBV5-1 to TRBJ1-1; no reliable D call. Trimming shortened V by 0 bases and J by 8 bases, and 8 bases separated the two germline ends. The germline CDR1 and CDR2 sequences are SGHRS and YFSETQ. There are 12 residues in the CDR3. Full variable domain (rest looked up from reference TRBV5-1 and TRBJ1-1): KAGVTQTPRYLIKTRGQQVTLSCSPISGHRSVSWYQQTPGQGLQFLFEYFSETQRNKGNFPGRFSGRQFSNSRSEMNVSTLELGDSALYLCASSLDSVEAFFGQGTRLTVV.

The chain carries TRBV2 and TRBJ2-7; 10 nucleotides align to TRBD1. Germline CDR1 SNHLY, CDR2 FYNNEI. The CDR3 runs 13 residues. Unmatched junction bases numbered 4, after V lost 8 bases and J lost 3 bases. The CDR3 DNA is TGTGCCAGCTGGGACAGGGGAGTCTACGAGCAGTACGTC. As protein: CASWDRGVYEQYV.